A selection of T cell receptor beta chains follows, all from one sample in a study of neurological immune-mediated disorders. TCRdb fed the 5' RACE reads into MiXCR, producing one record per CDR3 protein. The table shows tens of thousands of distinct CDR3 sequences, with roughly 3.2% occurring only once. The sequenced material came from PBMCs. The receptors stem from a man aged 35-49 years with multiple sclerosis. The CDR3 runs from the conserved cysteine through the conserved F or W. A D gene is named only where the DNA matches it firmly. Size is omitted from some rows. Given values are once, few, many or a class for expanded clones.

TRBD1	many	TRBJ2-2	TRBV5-1	TGCGCCAGCGGCACAGGGGCTGCGAACACCGGGGAGCTGTTTTTT	CASGTGAANTGELFF
NA	NA	TRBJ2-5	TRBV7-2	TGTGCCAGCAGCTTACGACCGGGTGGGACCCAGTACTTC	CASSLRPGGTQYF
TRBD2	many	TRBJ2-2	TRBV5-1	TGCGCCAGCAGCTTCCTAGCGGGAGGGCCCGTCGGGGAGCTGTTTTTT	CASSFLAGGPVGELFF
NA	many	TRBJ2-7	TRBV12-3/TRBV12-4	TGTGCCAGCAGCAACGGACAGTCTTGGTCTTACCTGGGCGAGCAGTACTTC	CASSNGQSWSYLGEQYF
TRBD1	many	TRBJ1-1	TRBV20-1	TGCAGTGCTAGAACCGGGACAGGGGCCAAGAACACTGAAGCTTTCTTT	CSARTGTGAKNTEAFF
NA	NA	TRBJ1-4	TRBV12-3/TRBV12-4	TGTGCCAGCAGTTCCTCTACTCGGGCAACCGAAAAACTGTTTTTT	CASSSSTRATEKLFF
NA	many	TRBJ1-5	TRBV10-1	TGCGCCAGCAGTGCGGGGTATGAACAGCCCCAGCATTTT	CASSAGYEQPQHF
NA	few	TRBJ1-5	TRBV24-1	TGTGCCACCAGTGACCACTACGGCAATCAGCCCCAGCATTTT	CATSDHYGNQPQHF
NA	many	TRBJ1-1	TRBV3-1	TGTGCCAGCAGCCAGCGGGTGAACACTGAAGCTTTCTTT	CASSQRVNTEAFF
NA	many	TRBJ2-3	TRBV7-7	TGTGCCAGCAGCTTAGTCGTCGGAGATACGCAGTATTTT	CASSLVVGDTQYF
TRBD2	many	TRBJ2-3	TRBV5-6	TGTGCCAGCAGCGCGCGGGGGGGCCCCCGAGATACGCAGTATTTT	CASSARGGPRDTQYF
TRBD1	many	TRBJ1-2	TRBV6-5	TGTGCCAGCAGAAAACAGGGGATGGAAGGAATCTACACCTTC	CASRKQGMEGIYTF
NA	many	TRBJ2-2	TRBV7-3	TGTGCCACCCGGTTAAGTAACGCCGGGGAGCTGTTTTTT	CATRLSNAGELFF
TRBD1	many	TRBJ1-2	TRBV10-2	TGCGCCAGCAGGGACAGGGGGCAGAACTATGGCTACACCTTC	CASRDRGQNYGYTF
NA	many	TRBJ2-3	TRBV9	TGTGCCAGCAGCCCTACCACCTCGGCGGTTACGCAGTATTTT	CASSPTTSAVTQYF
NA	many	TRBJ2-7	TRBV20-1	TGCAGTGCTACGGTGGGGGGCAGGAACGAGCAGTACTTC	CSATVGGRNEQYF
NA	many	TRBJ2-2	TRBV7-6	TGTGCCAGCAGCTTAGTTCTATGGGGGGCGAACACCGGGGAGCTGTTTTTT	CASSLVLWGANTGELFF
NA	many	TRBJ2-2	TRBV29-1	TGCAGCGTTGAAGATAGCAGATCACAAAACACCGGGGAGCTGTTTTTT	CSVEDSRSQNTGELFF
TRBD2	many	TRBJ2-1	TRBV5-6	TGTGCCAGCAGCTTGAACCCAGTCGGGGGGTACAATGAGCAGTTCTTC	CASSLNPVGGYNEQFF
NA	many	TRBJ2-5	TRBV7-9	TGTGCCAGCAGCTTGACAGCTCTCCCAGGGGCCCAGTACTTC	CASSLTALPGAQYF
NA	many	TRBJ1-3	TRBV11-2	TGTGCCAGCAGTGGGGAGGGGGACTCCTACAGGAACACCATATATTTT	CASSGEGDSYRNTIYF
NA	NA	TRBJ1-1	TRBV7-8	TGTGCCAGCAGCTTAGCTCGACAGAACACTGAAGCTTTCTTT	CASSLARQNTEAFF
NA	many	TRBJ2-5	TRBV7-8	TGTGCCAGCAGCTTAGAAAGGAGGGGAGAGACCCAGTACTTC	CASSLERRGETQYF
NA	many	TRBJ1-2	TRBV5-1	TGCGCCAGCAGTCTTGGTATCGGCTACACCTTC	CASSLGIGYTF
NA	NA	TRBJ1-1	TRBV5-5	TGTGCCAGCAGCCTTATGGGCCGGGCTTTCTTT	CASSLMGRAFF
NA	few	TRBJ2-1	TRBV7-6	TGTGCCAGCAGTCTTGCCTCTAAAAGTGATGAGCAGTTCTTC	CASSLASKSDEQFF
TRBD1	many	TRBJ2-1	TRBV30	TGTGCCTGGAGGGACAGGGGTGAGCAGTTCTTC	CAWRDRGEQFF
NA	many	TRBJ2-7	TRBV5-6	TGTGCCAGCAGCTCGCGCTCGGACTACGAGTCGACTGAGCAGTACTTC	CASSSRSDYESTEQYF